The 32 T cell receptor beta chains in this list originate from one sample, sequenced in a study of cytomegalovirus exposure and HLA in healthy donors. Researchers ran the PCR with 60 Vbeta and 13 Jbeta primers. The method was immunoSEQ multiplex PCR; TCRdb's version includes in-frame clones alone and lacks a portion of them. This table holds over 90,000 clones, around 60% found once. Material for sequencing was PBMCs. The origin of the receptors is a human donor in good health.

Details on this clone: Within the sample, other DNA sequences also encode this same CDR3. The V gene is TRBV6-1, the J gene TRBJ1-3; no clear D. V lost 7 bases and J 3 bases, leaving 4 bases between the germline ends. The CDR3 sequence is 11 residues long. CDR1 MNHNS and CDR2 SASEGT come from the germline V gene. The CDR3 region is CASILGNTIYF. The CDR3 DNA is TGTGCCAGCATTCTTGGAAACACCATATATTTT.

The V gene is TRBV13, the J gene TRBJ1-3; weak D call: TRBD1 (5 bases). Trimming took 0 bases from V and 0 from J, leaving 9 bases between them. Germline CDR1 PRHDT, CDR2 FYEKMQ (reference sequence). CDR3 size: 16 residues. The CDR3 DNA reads TGTGCCAGCAGCTTAGGGGGGCCTCACTCTGGAAACACCATATATTTT. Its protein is CASSLGGPHSGNTIYF.

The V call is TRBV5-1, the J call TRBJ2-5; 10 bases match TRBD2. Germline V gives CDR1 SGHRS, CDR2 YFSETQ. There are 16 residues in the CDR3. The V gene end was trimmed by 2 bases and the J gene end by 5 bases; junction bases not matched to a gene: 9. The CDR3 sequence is CASSFGAGGPRETQYF. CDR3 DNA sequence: TGCGCCAGCAGCTTTGGAGCGGGAGGGCCGCGTGAGACCCAGTACTTC.

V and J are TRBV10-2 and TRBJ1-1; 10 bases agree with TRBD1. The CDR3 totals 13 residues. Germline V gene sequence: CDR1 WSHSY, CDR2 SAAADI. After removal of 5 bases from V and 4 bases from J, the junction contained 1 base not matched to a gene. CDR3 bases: TGCGCCAGCAGTCGGGACAGGGGCACTGAAGCTTTCTTT. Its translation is CASSRDRGTEAFF.

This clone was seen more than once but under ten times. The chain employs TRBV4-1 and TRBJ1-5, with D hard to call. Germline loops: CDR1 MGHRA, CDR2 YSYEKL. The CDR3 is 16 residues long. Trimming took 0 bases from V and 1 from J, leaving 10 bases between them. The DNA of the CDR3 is TGCGCCAGCAGCCAAGATCCACGGGGAAGCAATCAGCCCCAGCATTTT. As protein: CASSQDPRGSNQPQHF.

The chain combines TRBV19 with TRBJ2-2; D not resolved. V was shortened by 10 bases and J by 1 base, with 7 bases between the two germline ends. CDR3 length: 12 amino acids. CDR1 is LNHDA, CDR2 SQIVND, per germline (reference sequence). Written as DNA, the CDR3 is TGTGCCACACAGAAGAACACCGGGGAGCTGTTTTTT. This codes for CATQKNTGELFF.

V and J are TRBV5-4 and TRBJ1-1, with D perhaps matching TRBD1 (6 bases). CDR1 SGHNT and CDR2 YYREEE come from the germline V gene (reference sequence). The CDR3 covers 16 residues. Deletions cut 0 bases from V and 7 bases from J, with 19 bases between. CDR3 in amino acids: CASSLGAPRGGFEAFF. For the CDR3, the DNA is TGTGCCAGCAGCTTGGGGGCCCCAAGGGGGGGATTTGAAGCTTTCTTT.

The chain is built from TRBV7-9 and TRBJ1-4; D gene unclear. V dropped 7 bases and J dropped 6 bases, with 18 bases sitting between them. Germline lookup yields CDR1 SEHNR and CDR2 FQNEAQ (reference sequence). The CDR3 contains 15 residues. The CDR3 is CASTSVAEWDEKLFF. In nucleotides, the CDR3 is TGTGCCAGCACCTCAGTAGCAGAATGGGATGAAAAACTGTTTTTT.

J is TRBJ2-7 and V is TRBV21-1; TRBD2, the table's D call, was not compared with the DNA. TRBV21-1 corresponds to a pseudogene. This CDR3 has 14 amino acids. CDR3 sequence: CASSLPTGDYEQYF. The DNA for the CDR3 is TGTGCCAGCAGTCTTCCTACGGGGGACTACGAGCAGTACTTC.

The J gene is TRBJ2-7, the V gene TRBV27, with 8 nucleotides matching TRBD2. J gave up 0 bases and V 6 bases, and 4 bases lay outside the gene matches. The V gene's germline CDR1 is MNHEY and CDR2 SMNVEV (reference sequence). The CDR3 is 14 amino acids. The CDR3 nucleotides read TGTGCCAGCAGCATAGCGGGAAGCTCCTACGAGCAGTACTTC. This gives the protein CASSIAGSSYEQYF.

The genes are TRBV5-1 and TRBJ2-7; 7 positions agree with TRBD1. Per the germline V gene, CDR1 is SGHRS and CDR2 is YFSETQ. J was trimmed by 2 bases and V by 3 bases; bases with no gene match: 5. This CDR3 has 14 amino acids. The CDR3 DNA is TGCGCCAGCAGCTCGCCGGGACAGACCTACGAGCAGTACTTC. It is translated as CASSSPGQTYEQYF.

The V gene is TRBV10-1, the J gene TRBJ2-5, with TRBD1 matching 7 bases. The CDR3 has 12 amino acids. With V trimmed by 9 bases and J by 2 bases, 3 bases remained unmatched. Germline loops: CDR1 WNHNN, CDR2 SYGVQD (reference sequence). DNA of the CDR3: TGCGCCAGTACGGGACAGCAAGAGACCCAGTACTTC. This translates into CASTGQQETQYF.

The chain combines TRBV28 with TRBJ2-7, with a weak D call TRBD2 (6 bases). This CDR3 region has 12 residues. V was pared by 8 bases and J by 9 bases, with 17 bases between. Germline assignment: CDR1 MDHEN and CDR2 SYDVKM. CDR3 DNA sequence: TGTGCCAGCGCTTCGGGAGCGGCCATGCAGTACTTC. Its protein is CASASGAAMQYF.

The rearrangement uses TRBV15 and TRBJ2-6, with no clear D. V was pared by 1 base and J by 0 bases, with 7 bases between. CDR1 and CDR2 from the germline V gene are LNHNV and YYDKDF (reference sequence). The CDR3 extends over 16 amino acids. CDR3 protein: CATSRGSLSGANVLTF. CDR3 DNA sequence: TGTGCCACCAGCAGAGGGAGCCTCTCTGGGGCCAACGTCCTGACTTTC.

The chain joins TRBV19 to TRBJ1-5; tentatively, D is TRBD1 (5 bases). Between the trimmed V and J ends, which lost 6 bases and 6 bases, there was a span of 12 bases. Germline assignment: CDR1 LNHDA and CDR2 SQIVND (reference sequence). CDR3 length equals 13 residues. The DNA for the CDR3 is TGTGCCAGTAGCGGGGGAGGGGCTCAGCCCCAGCATTTT. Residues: CASSGGGAQPQHF.

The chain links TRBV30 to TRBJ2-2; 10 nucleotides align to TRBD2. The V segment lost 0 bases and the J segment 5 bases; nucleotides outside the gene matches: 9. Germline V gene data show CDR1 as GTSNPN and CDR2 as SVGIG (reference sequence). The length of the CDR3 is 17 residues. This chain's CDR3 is CAWSVLRTSGKTGELFF. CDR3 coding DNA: TGTGCCTGGAGTGTACTACGGACTAGCGGAAAGACCGGGGAGCTGTTTTTT.

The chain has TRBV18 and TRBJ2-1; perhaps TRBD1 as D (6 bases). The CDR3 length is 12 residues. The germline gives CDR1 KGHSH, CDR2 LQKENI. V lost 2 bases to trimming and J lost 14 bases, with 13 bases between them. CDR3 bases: TGTGCCAGCTCACCAGTGGCAGGGGAAAAGTTCTTC. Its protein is CASSPVAGEKFF.

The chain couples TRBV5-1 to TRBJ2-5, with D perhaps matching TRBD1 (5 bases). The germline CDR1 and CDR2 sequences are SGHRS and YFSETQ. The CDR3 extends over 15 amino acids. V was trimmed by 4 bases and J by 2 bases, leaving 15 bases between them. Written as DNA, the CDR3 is TGCGCCAGCAGCGACCCAGGGAACATACAAGAGACCCAGTACTTC. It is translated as CASSDPGNIQETQYF.

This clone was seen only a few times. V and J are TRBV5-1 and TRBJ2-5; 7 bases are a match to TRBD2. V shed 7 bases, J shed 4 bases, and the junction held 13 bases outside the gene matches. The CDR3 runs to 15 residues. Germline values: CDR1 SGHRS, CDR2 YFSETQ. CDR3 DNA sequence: TGCGCCAGCTCCCCTAGCGGTTCAGGGAGAGAGACCCAGTACTTC. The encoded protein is CASSPSGSGRETQYF.

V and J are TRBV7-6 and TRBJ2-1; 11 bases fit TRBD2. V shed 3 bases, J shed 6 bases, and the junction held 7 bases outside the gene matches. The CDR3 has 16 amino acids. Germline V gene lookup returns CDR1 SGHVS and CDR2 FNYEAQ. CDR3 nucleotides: TGTGCCAGCAGCTTCACCCTAGCGGGAGGCTTCAATGAGCAGTTCTTC. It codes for CASSFTLAGGFNEQFF.

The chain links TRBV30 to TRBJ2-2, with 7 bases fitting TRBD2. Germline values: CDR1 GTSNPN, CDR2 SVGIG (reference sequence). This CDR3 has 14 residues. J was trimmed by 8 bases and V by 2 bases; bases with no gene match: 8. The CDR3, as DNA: TGTGCCTGGAGTAGGGGAGGGCCGACGGGGGAGCTGTTTTTT. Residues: CAWSRGGPTGELFF.

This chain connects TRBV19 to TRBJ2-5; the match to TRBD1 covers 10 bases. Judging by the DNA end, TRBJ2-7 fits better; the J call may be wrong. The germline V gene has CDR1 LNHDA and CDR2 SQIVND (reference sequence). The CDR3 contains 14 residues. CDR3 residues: CASQSTGGVYEQYF. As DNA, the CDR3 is TGTGCCAGTCAATCGACAGGGGGCGTTTACGAGCAGTACTTC.

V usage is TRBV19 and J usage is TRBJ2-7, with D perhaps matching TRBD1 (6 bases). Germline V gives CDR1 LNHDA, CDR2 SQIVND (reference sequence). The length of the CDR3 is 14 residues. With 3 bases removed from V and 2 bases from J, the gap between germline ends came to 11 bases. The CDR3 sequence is CASSITGFTYEQYF. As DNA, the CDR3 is TGTGCCAGTAGTATCACAGGGTTTACCTACGAGCAGTACTTC.

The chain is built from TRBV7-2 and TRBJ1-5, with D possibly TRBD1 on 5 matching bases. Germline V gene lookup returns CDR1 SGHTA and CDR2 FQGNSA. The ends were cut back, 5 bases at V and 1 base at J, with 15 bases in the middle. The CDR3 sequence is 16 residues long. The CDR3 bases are TGTGCCAGCAGCCCCGTGGGGGGATTGAGCAATCAGCCCCAGCATTTT. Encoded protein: CASSPVGGLSNQPQHF.

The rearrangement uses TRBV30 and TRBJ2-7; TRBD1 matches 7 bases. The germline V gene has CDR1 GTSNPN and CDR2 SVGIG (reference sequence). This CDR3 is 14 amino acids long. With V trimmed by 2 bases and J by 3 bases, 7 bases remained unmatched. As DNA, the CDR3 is TGTGCCTGGAGTACCGGGACAGCCCTCTACGAGCAGTACTTC. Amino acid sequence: CAWSTGTALYEQYF.

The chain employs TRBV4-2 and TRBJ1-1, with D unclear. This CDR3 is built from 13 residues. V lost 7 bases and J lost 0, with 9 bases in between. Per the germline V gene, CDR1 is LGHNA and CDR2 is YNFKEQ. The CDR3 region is CASNGGMNTEAFF. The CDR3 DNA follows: TGTGCCAGCAATGGCGGAATGAACACTGAAGCTTTCTTT.

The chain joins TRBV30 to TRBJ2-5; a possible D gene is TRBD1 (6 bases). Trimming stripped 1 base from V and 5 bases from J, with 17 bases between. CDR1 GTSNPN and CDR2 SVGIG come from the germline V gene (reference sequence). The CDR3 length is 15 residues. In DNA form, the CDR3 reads TGTGCCTGGAGTGCCCAGGGGTCTAGGGAGGAGACCCAGTACTTC. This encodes CAWSAQGSREETQYF.

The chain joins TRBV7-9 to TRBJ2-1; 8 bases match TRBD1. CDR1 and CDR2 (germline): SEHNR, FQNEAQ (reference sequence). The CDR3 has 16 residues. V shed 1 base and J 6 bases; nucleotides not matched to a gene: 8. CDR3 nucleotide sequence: TGTGCCAGCAGCTTAGGGACAGGGCGCCCTTCCAATGAGCAGTTCTTC. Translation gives CASSLGTGRPSNEQFF.

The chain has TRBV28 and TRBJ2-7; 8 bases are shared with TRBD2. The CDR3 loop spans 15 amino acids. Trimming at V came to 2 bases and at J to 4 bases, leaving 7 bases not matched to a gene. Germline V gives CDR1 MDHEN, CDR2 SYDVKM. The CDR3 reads CASSLIAGGTYEQYF. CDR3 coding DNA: TGTGCCAGCAGTTTAATCGCGGGGGGAACATACGAGCAGTACTTC.

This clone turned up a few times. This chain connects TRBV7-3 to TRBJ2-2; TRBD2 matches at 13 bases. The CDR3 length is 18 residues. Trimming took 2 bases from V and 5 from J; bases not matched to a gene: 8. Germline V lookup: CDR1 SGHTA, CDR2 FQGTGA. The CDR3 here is CASSLDGTSGIGTGELFF. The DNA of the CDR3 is TGTGCCAGCAGCTTAGATGGGACTAGCGGGATTGGTACCGGGGAGCTGTTTTTT.

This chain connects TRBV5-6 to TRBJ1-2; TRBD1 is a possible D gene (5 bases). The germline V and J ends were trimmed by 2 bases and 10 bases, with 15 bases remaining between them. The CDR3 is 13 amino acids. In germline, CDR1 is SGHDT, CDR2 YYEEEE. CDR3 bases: TGTGCCAGCAGCTTTATCGGGCAGGGTGACTACACCTTC. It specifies CASSFIGQGDYTF.

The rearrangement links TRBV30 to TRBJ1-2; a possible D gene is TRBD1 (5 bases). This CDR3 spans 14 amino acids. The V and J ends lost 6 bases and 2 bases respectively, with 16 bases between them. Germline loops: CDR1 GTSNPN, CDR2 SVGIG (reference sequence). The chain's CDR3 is CACSGTARNYGYTF. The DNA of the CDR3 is TGTGCCTGCTCCGGGACTGCTAGGAACTATGGCTACACCTTC.